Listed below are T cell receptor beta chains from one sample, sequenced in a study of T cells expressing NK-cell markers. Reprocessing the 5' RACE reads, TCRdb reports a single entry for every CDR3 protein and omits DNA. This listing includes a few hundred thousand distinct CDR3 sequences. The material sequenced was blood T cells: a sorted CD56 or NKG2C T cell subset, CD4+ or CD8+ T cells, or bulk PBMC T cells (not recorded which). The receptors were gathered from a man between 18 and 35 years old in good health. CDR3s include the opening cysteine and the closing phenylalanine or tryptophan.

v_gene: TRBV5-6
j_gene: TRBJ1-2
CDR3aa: CASSFRGAEILPNYGYTF

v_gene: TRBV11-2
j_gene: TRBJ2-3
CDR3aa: CASSIGTSPGTDTQYF

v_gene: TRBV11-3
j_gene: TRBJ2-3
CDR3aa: CASSNPRGPSTDTQYF

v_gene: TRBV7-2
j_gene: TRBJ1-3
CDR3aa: CASSRRQVGNTIYF

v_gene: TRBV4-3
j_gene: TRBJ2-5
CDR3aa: CASSHTAAGTGSEKTQYF

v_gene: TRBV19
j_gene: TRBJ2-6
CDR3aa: CASVTSTSGANVLTF

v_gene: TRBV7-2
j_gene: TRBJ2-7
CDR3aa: CASSPSTSGRELGYF

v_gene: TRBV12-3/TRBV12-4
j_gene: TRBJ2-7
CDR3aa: CASSLGLAGVEQYF

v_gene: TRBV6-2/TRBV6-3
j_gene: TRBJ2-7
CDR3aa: CASSYHTSGRRLSYEQYF

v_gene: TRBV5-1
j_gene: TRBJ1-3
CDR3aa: CASSLTDSGNTIYF

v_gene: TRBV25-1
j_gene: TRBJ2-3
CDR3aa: CASSPRGLASTDTQYF

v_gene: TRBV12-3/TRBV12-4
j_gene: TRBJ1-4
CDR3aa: CASSLKGRSFNEKLFF

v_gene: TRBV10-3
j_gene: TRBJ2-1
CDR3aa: CAIMTAGTSGYNEQFF

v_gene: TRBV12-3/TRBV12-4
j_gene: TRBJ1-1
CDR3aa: CASSFLGSEAFF

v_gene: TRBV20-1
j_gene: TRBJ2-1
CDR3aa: CSARVWTSDNNEQFF

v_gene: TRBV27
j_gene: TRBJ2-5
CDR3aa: CASSSLADQETQYF

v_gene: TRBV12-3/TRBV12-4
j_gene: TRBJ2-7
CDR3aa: CASRSQSGRSYEQYF

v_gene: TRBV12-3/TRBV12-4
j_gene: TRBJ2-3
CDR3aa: CASRTFRDRGTDTQYF

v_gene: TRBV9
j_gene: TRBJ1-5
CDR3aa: CASSVGGRQPQHF

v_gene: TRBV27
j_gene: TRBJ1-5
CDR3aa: CASSSTTRMGPQHF

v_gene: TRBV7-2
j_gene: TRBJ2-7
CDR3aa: CASGRASYEQYF

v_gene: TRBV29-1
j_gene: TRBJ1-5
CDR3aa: CSVVVQGQSNQPQHF

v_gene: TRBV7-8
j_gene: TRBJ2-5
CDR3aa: CASSPKVAGVGRETQYF

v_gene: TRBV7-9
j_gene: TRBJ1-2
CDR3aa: CASQTTDRYYGYTF

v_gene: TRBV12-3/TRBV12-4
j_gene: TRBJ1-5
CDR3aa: CASRTGTEKNQPQHF

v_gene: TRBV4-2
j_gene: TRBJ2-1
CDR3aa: CASSPRAAVDEQFF

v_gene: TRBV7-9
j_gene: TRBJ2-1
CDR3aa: CASSPKQGPVYNEQFF

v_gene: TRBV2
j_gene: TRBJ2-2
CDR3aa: CASGPWGTSGSGELFF

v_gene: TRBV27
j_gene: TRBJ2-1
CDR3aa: CASSGLAYHNEQFF